This TCR beta chain appears in the sequencing data of a study of OX40 agonist ivuxolimab in advanced cancers. Points from the study as a whole: Certain nonresponders likewise exhibited a low normalized T-cell clonal expansion.

The table came from immunoSEQ multiplex PCR; TCRdb's copy has only in-frame clones and leaves some out. The sample has about 62,000 clones, around 79% seen once. The CDR3 totals 14 residues. The V and J ends lost 5 bases and 0 bases respectively, with 8 bases between them. Germline V gene sequence: CDR1 SGHTA, CDR2 FQGNSA. This clone was counted only a few times. What it recognizes is unknown. This TCR was sampled from an adult with an advanced solid tumor such as melanoma, head and neck, liver or kidney cancer. The chain uses TRBV7-2 and TRBJ1-5, with unresolved D. The sample in question was CD4+ or CD8+ T cells sorted from blood, obtained in a trial of the OX40 agonist ivuxolimab. The DNA for the CDR3 is TGTGCCAGCAGCCTGATCTCTAGCAATCAGCCCCAGCATTTT. Translation gives CASSLISSNQPQHF.